The 18 T cell receptor beta chains below come from one sample, sequenced in a study of T cell clonality in common variable immunodeficiency. Measured with immunoSEQ multiplex PCR; TCRdb has only the in-frame clones, and not every one. The sample counts fewer than 70,000 clones, none seen once; the ten largest own under 2%. Sequenced: peripheral blood mononuclear cells. Receptors were obtained from a person between 18 and 75 years old in good health.

This clone was observed many times. Read coverage stops 3 residues before the CDR3 terminus; the germline J gene supplies the remainder. The rearrangement links TRBV30 to TRBJ1-5; no definite D call. CDR1 and CDR2 (germline): GTSNPN, SVGIG (reference sequence). V lost 2 bases, J lost 6 bases, and 11 bases lay in between. The CDR3 has 13 residues. CDR3 in amino acids: CAWSTGEGQPQHF. CDR3 DNA (partial): TGTGCCTGGAGTACCGGGGAGGGTCAGCCC.

The sample holds many counts of this clone. The missing CDR3 end, 3 residues past where the read stops, is filled in from the germline J gene. The chain is built from TRBV29-1 and TRBJ2-7; TRBD2 might be the D (5 bases). Germline CDR1 reads SQVTM; CDR2 reads ANQGSEA. The CDR3 runs to 11 residues. Trimming took 3 bases from V and 3 from J, leaving 6 bases between them. CDR3 region: CSVEAGYEQYF. The sequenced CDR3 bases are TGCAGCGTTGAGGCGGGCTACGAG.

This clone showed up many times. From the germline J gene comes the end of the CDR3, since the read stops 3 residues before it. The chain carries TRBV19 and TRBJ2-7; 11 bases are a match to TRBD1. Germline CDR1 is LNHDA and CDR2 is SQIVND (reference sequence). V lost 6 bases and J lost 2; bases outside the gene matches: 6. This CDR3 is 15 amino acids long. The CDR3 sequence is CASRDRDRGTYEQYF. The part of the CDR3 DNA that was read is TGTGCCAGTAGGGACCGGGACAGGGGGACCTACGAG.

This clone has more than one count but fewer than ten. CDR3 residues: CASDQPSGQGNYGYTF. The part of the CDR3 DNA that was read is TGTGCCAGCGATCAACCATCGGGACAGGGCAACTATGGC. This chain uses TRBV6-2 or TRBV6-3 with TRBJ1-2; 9 nucleotides align to TRBD1. Coverage ceases 3 residues before the CDR3 finishes, and the germline J gene fills in the end. The CDR3 consists of 16 residues. Unmatched junction bases numbered 12, after V lost 8 bases and J lost 2 bases. Germline CDR1 and CDR2: MNHEY and SVGEGT.

This clone was detected many times. The read terminates 3 residues ahead of where the CDR3 ends, so the germline J gene completes it. The V and J genes are TRBV13 and TRBJ2-2; D is undetermined. Trimming removed 5 bases at V and 7 bases at J, with 8 bases between. The CDR3 consists of 12 residues. CDR1 PRHDT and CDR2 FYEKMQ come from the germline V gene (reference sequence). CDR3 region: CASSPFVGELFF. The CDR3 DNA, read in part, is TGTGCCAGCAGCCCCTTTGTCGGGGAG.

This clone appeared many times. Read data end 3 residues before the CDR3 end; the end is taken from the germline J gene. The chain combines TRBV7-2 with TRBJ2-1; D is uncertain. V was trimmed by 5 bases and J by 8 bases, leaving 7 bases between them. The CDR3 has 11 residues. Per the germline V gene, CDR1 is SGHTA and CDR2 is FQGNSA. The part of the CDR3 DNA that was read is TGTGCCAGCAGCACTTACGATGAG. Protein: CASSTYDE. The entire CDR3 is CASSTYDEQFF.

Worth noting for this clone: The read ends 3 residues shy of where the CDR3 ends; the end is completed using the germline J gene. The gene calls are TRBV11-1 and TRBJ1-1; tentatively, D is TRBD1 (6 bases). Per germline, CDR1 SGHAT and CDR2 FQDESV (reference sequence). This CDR3 is built from 15 residues. Trimming stripped 1 base from V and 0 bases from J, with 9 bases between. The CDR3 bases that were read are TGTGCCAGCAGCTTAGAAGACAGGATGAACACTGAA. It specifies CASSLEDRMNTE. The complete CDR3 protein is CASSLEDRMNTEAFF.

This clone was seen many times. The DNA ends 3 residues before the CDR3 does, and the rest of the CDR3 is filled in from the germline J gene. The genes are TRBV28 and TRBJ2-4; 9 bases are shared with TRBD1. After removal of 2 bases from V and 6 bases from J, the junction contained 8 bases not matched to a gene. This CDR3 comprises 16 residues. The germline CDR1 and CDR2 sequences are MDHEN and SYDVKM. This CDR3 is CASSLASGTGRNIQYF. The DNA read from the CDR3 is TGTGCCAGCAGTTTAGCCTCCGGGACAGGGAGAAACATT.

In this sample, this clone turned up many times. The read halts 3 residues ahead of the CDR3 end, with the missing end drawn from the germline J gene. V and J are TRBV7-2 and TRBJ2-1, with D perhaps TRBD1 (6 bases). The CDR3 contains 14 residues. V was trimmed by 5 bases and J by 1 base, leaving 9 bases between them. Germline lookup yields CDR1 SGHTA and CDR2 FQGNSA. The sequenced CDR3 bases are TGTGCCAGCAGCGACAGGATTTCCTACAATGAG. Translating gives CASSDRISYNE. The entire CDR3 sequence reads CASSDRISYNEQFF.

In this sample, this clone turned up many times. Coverage ceases 3 residues before the CDR3 finishes, and the germline J gene fills in the end. The chain employs TRBV20-1 and TRBJ1-2; TRBD1 matches 9 bases. CDR1 is DFQATT, CDR2 SNEGSKA, per germline (reference sequence). The CDR3 extends over 12 amino acids. V lost 5 bases, J lost 5 bases, and 3 bases stayed unmatched. The CDR3 is CSAQTGGYGYTF. The CDR3 bases that were read are TGCAGTGCTCAGACAGGGGGGTATGGC.

This clone was detected many times. The read ends 3 residues early relative to the CDR3; the germline J gene fills the gap. V and J are TRBV6-2 or TRBV6-3 and TRBJ2-1; 7 nucleotides line up with TRBD2. The CDR3 has 14 residues. From germline, CDR1 is MNHEY and CDR2 SVGEGT. V was clipped by 0 bases and J by 7 bases; unmatched bases: 3. The CDR3 bases that were read are TGTGCCAGCAGTTACTCCGCGGGAGTTAATGAG. Amino acids: CASSYSAGVNE. The entire CDR3 reads CASSYSAGVNEQFF.

The table lists this clone with many counts. The read comes to an end 3 residues before the CDR3 does, leaving the germline J gene to fill in the end. The V and J genes are TRBV12-3 or TRBV12-4 and TRBJ2-2; D uncertain. V lost 5 bases and J lost 6, with 4 bases in between. CDR3 length: 11 amino acids. The CDR3 bases that were read are TGTGCCAGCAGTACTTCCGGGGAG. As protein: CASSTSGE. In full, the CDR3 reads CASSTSGELFF.

This clone was recorded many times. The read terminates 3 residues ahead of where the CDR3 ends, so the germline J gene completes it. The chain combines TRBV6-2 or TRBV6-3 with TRBJ2-7; TRBD2 matches at 9 bases. The CDR3 is 14 residues long. From germline, CDR1 is MNHEY and CDR2 SVGEGT. Trimming removed 7 bases from V and 0 bases from J; junction bases left unmatched: 4. This chain's CDR3 is CASTGSGSSYEQYF. The sequenced part of the CDR3 DNA is TGTGCCAGCACGGGTAGCGGGAGCTCCTACGAG.

This clone occurred many times. With the read ending 3 residues before the CDR3 end, the germline J gene is used to fill in that end. The J gene is TRBJ2-3, the V gene TRBV18; D is ambiguous. V gave up 2 bases and J gave up 0 bases, with 6 bases separating them. The CDR3 is 14 amino acids. Germline V CDR1 and CDR2: KGHSH, LQKENI. The CDR3 loop reads CASSPYISTDTQYF. CDR3 DNA, as far as it was read: TGTGCCAGCTCACCATACATTAGCACAGATACG.

This clone has at least ten counts. The read finishes 3 residues shy of the CDR3 end, and the germline J gene is used to complete it. The chain employs TRBV5-1 and TRBJ2-7; TRBD2 matches at 7 bases. The CDR3 consists of 15 residues. After removal of 3 bases from V and 6 bases from J, the junction contained 12 bases not matched to a gene. Germline V CDR1 and CDR2: SGHRS, YFSETQ. The CDR3 spells CASSSDGLVGSEQYF. The sequenced part of the CDR3 DNA is TGCGCCAGCAGCTCCGACGGACTAGTTGGGTCCGAG. The variable domain in full, completed from reference TRBV5-1 and TRBJ2-7, reads KAGVTQTPRYLIKTRGQQVTLSCSPISGHRSVSWYQQTPGQGLQFLFEYFSETQRNKGNFPGRFSGRQFSNSRSEMNVSTLELGDSALYLCASSSDGLVGSEQYFGPGTRLTVT.

The sequenced CDR3 bases are TGTGCCAGCTCGCCCGGGACAGGGGGCGAATATGAG. This encodes CASSPGTGGEYE. The whole CDR3 protein is CASSPGTGGEYEQFF. The chain combines TRBV18 with TRBJ2-1; 12 nucleotides agree with TRBD1. The read finishes 3 residues shy of the CDR3 end, and the germline J gene is used to complete it. CDR1 is KGHSH, CDR2 LQKENI, per germline. The CDR3 spans 15 residues. V was clipped by 6 bases and J by 8 bases; unmatched bases: 8.

A note on this clone: The read comes to an end 3 residues before the CDR3 does, leaving the germline J gene to fill in the end. The rearrangement links TRBV7-9 to TRBJ2-7; 9 bases align to TRBD1. V gave up 5 bases and J gave up 2 bases; unmatched junction bases: 7. This CDR3 region has 15 residues. From germline, CDR1 is SEHNR and CDR2 FQNEAQ (reference sequence). Incomplete CDR3 DNA: TGTGCCAGCAGCCCTAGTGGGACAGGGCCCTACGAG. Protein product: CASSPSGTGPYE. The full CDR3 sequence reads CASSPSGTGPYEQYF.

This clone was recorded at least ten times. The CDR3 end is not reached by the read, which stops 3 residues before it; the germline J gene fills it in. J is TRBJ2-3 and V is TRBV20-1; TRBD2 matches 13 bases. The V and J ends lost 6 bases and 2 bases, in that order; junction bases with no gene match: 8. The CDR3 has 16 amino acids. Germline assignment: CDR1 DFQATT and CDR2 SNEGSKA (reference sequence). The part of the CDR3 DNA that was read is TGCAGTGCCCGTGGACTAGCGGGAGATACCACAGATACG. Amino acid sequence: CSARGLAGDTTDT. The full CDR3 reads CSARGLAGDTTDTQYF.